This is a list of T cell receptor beta chains from one sample in a study of CD8 T cells in ankylosing spondylitis. TCRdb used MiXCR to reprocess the 5' RACE reads, holding one entry per CDR3 protein. The sample lists about 540,000 distinct CDR3 sequences; approximately 12% were seen once. Sequencing input: blood, either unsorted or a sorted T cell fraction (not recorded which). Receptors originate from a male donor with ankylosing spondylitis. CDR3s include the opening cysteine and the closing phenylalanine or tryptophan. A D gene is named only where the DNA matches it firmly. Clone sizes are given selectively: once, few, many, or a class where the clone is expanded.

V gene,clone size,J gene,D gene,CDR3 DNA,CDR3 protein
TRBV7-2,NA,TRBJ1-1,NA,TGTGCCAGCAGCTTAGGACTCCAGACCGAAGCTTTCTTT,CASSLGLQTEAFF
TRBV5-1,NA,TRBJ2-3,TRBD2,TGCGCCAGCAGCTCGAGGGCGGGAGGCCCACTTAGCACAGATACGCAGTATTTT,CASSSRAGGPLSTDTQYF
TRBV5-1,few,TRBJ2-1,TRBD1,TGCGCCAGCAGCATATCGACAGGGGCTCGGGAGCAGTTCTTC,CASSISTGAREQFF
TRBV6-2/TRBV6-3,NA,TRBJ2-1,NA,TGTGCCAGCAGTAGAGGTGAGCAGTTCTTC,CASSRGEQFF
TRBV10-3,NA,TRBJ1-1,TRBD1,TGTGCCATCAAAGGGGGCGTAGACACTGAAGCTTTCTTT,CAIKGGVDTEAFF
TRBV19,few,TRBJ1-5,TRBD1,TGTGCCAGTAGTAGGGACAGGGCCGATCAGCCCCAGCATTTT,CASSRDRADQPQHF
TRBV7-9,NA,TRBJ2-5,NA,TGTGCCAGCAGCTTTGGGGCCGGCGGGACCCAGTACTTC,CASSFGAGGTQYF
TRBV12-3/TRBV12-4,many,TRBJ2-7,TRBD1,TGTGCCAGCAGTTTGAACAGGGGGTACGAGCAGTACTTC,CASSLNRGYEQYF
TRBV20-1,NA,TRBJ1-1,TRBD1,TGCAGTGCGAGCACGACAGGGGTCGGGACTGAAGCTTTCTTT,CSASTTGVGTEAFF
TRBV7-9,few,TRBJ2-7,NA,TGTGCCAGCGCTCGCGCTTCCTACGAGCAGTACTTC,CASARASYEQYF
TRBV9,few,TRBJ1-3,NA,TGTGCCAGCAGCGTAGGGCAGCGCTCTGGAAACACCATATATTTT,CASSVGQRSGNTIYF
TRBV30,NA,TRBJ2-1,NA,TGTGCCTGGACCTGGTACAATGAGCAGTTCTTC,CAWTWYNEQFF
TRBV5-1,NA,TRBJ2-5,NA,TGCGCCAGCACCGATGGAGGACAGGAGGGGACCCAGTACTTC,CASTDGGQEGTQYF
TRBV24-1,many,TRBJ2-2,TRBD1,TGTGCCACCTCCCTGGGGCAAGGACAGGGTAACACCGGGGAGCTGTTTTTT,CATSLGQGQGNTGELFF
TRBV7-9,few,TRBJ2-5,TRBD2,TGTGCCAGCAGCTTAGGGGGGGGAAGTGCGGCCACCCAGTACTTC,CASSLGGGSAATQYF
TRBV11-3,few,TRBJ2-1,NA,TGTGCCAGCACTGGGGTGAGGAATGAGCAGTTCTTC,CASTGVRNEQFF
TRBV21-1,few,TRBJ2-7,NA,TGTGCCAGAGGCCTCGGGCAGTACTTC,CARGLGQYF
TRBV2,NA,TRBJ1-3,TRBD1,TGTGCCAGCACTACTGGACAGGGCCCGAACACCATATATTTT,CASTTGQGPNTIYF
TRBV11-2,NA,TRBJ2-3,NA,TGTGCCAGCAGCTTAGATATGGCTAGCAGGCCCAGGGATACGCAGTATTTT,CASSLDMASRPRDTQYF
TRBV7-2,NA,TRBJ2-1,NA,TGTGCAATAACCCGGGAGAGGGGGTACAATGAGCAGTTCTTC,CAITRERGYNEQFF
TRBV25-1,many,TRBJ2-5,NA,TGTGCCAGCAGTTTAATGGGGGGTGAGACCCAGTACTTC,CASSLMGGETQYF